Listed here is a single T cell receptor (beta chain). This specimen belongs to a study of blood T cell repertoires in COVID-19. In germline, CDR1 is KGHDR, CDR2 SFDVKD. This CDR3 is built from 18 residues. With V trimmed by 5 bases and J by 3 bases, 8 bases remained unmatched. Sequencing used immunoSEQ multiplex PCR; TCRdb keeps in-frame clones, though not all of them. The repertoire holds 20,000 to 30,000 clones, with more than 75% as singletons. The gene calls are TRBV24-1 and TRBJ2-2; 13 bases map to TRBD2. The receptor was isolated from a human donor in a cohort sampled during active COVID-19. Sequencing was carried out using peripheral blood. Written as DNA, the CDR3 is TGTGCCACCAGTGGCCCACTAGCGGGGGGGGTCTACACCGGGGAGCTGTTTTTT. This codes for CATSGPLAGGVYTGELFF.